A selection of T cell receptor beta chains follows, all from one sample in a study of cytomegalovirus exposure and HLA in healthy donors. The protocol was immunoSEQ multiplex PCR, while the TCRdb copy is restricted to in-frame clones and leaves out a portion. The table shows approximately 110,000 clones, with 80% to 90% occurring only once. Input material: PBMCs. These receptors all stem from a woman aged 30 to 39 in good health and CMV-seronegative. Both conserved end residues are part of each CDR3. The order of the fields is V gene, D gene, clone size, J gene, CDR3 protein, CDR3 DNA. D genes are given only for firm matches. Rows give clone size only sometimes, using once, few, many, or a class for an expanded clone.

>TRBV27|.|.|TRBJ1-2
CASSLKRREDYGYTF
TGTGCCAGCAGTTTAAAGCGCAGGGAGGACTATGGCTACACCTTC
>TRBV5-6|.|.|TRBJ2-3
CASSWARTDTQYF
TGTGCCAGCAGTTGGGCTCGGACAGATACGCAGTATTTT
>TRBV10-3|TRBD1|.|TRBJ1-2
CAISDSPGQGAGYGYTF
TGTGCCATCAGTGACTCACCGGGACAGGGGGCAGGGTATGGCTACACCTTC
>TRBV4-1|.|once|TRBJ2-7
CASSQGGYEQYF
TGCGCCAGCAGCCAAGGAGGCTACGAGCAGTACTTC
>TRBV5-6|TRBD2|.|TRBJ2-7
CASNLAGVYEQYF
TGTGCCAGCAACCTAGCGGGAGTCTACGAGCAGTACTTC
>TRBV9|TRBD1|once|TRBJ1-2
CASSVYDRGINGYTF
TGTGCCAGCAGCGTATACGACAGGGGAATTAATGGCTACACCTTC
>TRBV27|.|.|TRBJ2-5
CASSSLWYETQYF
TGTGCCAGCAGTTCCCTATGGTATGAGACCCAGTACTTC
>TRBV4-1|TRBD2|.|TRBJ2-1
CASSLQRGGFEQFF
TGCGCCAGCAGCCTCCAACGGGGGGGGTTTGAGCAGTTCTTC
>TRBV2|.|.|TRBJ2-3
CASSREGTDTQYF
TGTGCCAGCAGTAGAGAGGGCACAGATACGCAGTATTTT
>TRBV6-1|.|.|TRBJ2-7
CASSGQEGYEQYF
TGTGCCAGCAGTGGACAGGAAGGTTACGAGCAGTACTTC
>TRBV7-9|TRBD1|few|TRBJ1-1
CSSSSTGVWGTEAFF
TGTTCCAGCAGCTCGACAGGGGTTTGGGGCACTGAAGCTTTCTTT
>TRBV29-1|TRBD1|.|TRBJ1-1
CSVSTGKGTEAFF
TGCAGCGTATCGACAGGGAAGGGCACTGAAGCTTTCTTT
>TRBV11-3|.|.|TRBJ2-7
CASSPTPGQGYEQYF
TGTGCCAGCAGCCCTACCCCGGGACAAGGCTACGAGCAGTACTTC
>TRBV7-7|.|.|TRBJ2-5
CASSLDWAKETQYF
TGTGCTAGCAGCTTAGATTGGGCTAAAGAGACCCAGTACTTC
>TRBV30|TRBD2|.|TRBJ2-1
CAWSMSSGRVREQFF
TGTGCCTGGAGTATGTCTAGCGGGAGGGTAAGGGAGCAGTTCTTC
>TRBV30|.|.|TRBJ1-5
CAWSPGQPGNQPQHF
TGTGCCTGGTCCCCCGGACAGCCAGGCAATCAGCCCCAGCATTTT
>TRBV15|.|.|TRBJ2-5
CATSRDSGLSTQYF
TGTGCCACCAGCAGAGATTCAGGTTTATCGACCCAGTACTTC
>TRBV27|.|.|TRBJ1-5
CASSLVAGAAVEHF
TGTGCCAGCAGTTTAGTGGCAGGGGCCGCCGTGGAGCATTTT
>TRBV4-1|.|.|TRBJ2-3
CASSQPSSPDTQYF
TGCGCCAGCAGCCAACCATCAAGCCCAGATACGCAGTATTTT
>TRBV11-3|TRBD1|.|TRBJ2-2
CASSGQTGAGELFF
TGTGCCAGCAGCGGACAAACAGGGGCCGGGGAGCTGTTTTTT
>TRBV30|.|.|TRBJ1-5
CAWTYGQGNQPQHF
TGTGCCTGGACGTACGGGCAGGGGAATCAGCCCCAGCATTTT
>TRBV6-5|.|.|TRBJ1-5
CASSSGVHSNQPQHF
TGTGCCAGCAGCTCGGGAGTTCATAGCAATCAGCCCCAGCATTTT
>TRBV10-2|.|few|TRBJ2-5
CARPREETQYF
TGCGCCAGACCGAGGGAAGAGACCCAGTACTTC
>TRBV10-3|.|.|TRBJ1-5
CAISESGHSNQPQHF
TGTGCCATCAGTGAGTCGGGGCATAGCAATCAGCCCCAGCATTTT
>TRBV29-1|.|.|TRBJ1-2
CSVEARGIYGYTF
TGCAGCGTTGAAGCTAGAGGTATCTATGGCTACACCTTC
>TRBV2|.|.|TRBJ1-5
CASSEDGENQPQHF
TGTGCCAGCAGTGAGGACGGGGAAAATCAGCCCCAGCATTTT
>TRBV13|TRBD2|.|TRBJ2-7
CARGKRGDSYEQYF
TGTGCCAGAGGGAAGCGGGGGGACTCCTACGAGCAGTACTTC
>TRBV27|.|few|TRBJ1-1
CASSLGPSREAFF
TGTGCCAGCAGTTTAGGTCCTTCGCGAGAAGCTTTCTTT
>TRBV30|.|.|TRBJ1-5
CAWSYGRTSNQPQHF
TGTGCCTGGAGTTATGGTAGGACTTCCAATCAGCCCCAGCATTTT
>TRBV19|.|.|TRBJ2-7
CASSMGSSSYEQYF
TGTGCCAGTAGTATGGGCTCGAGCTCCTACGAGCAGTACTTC
>TRBV30|TRBD2|.|TRBJ2-3
CAWTLAGGVDTQYF
TGTGCCTGGACGCTAGCGGGGGGAGTAGATACGCAGTATTTT
>TRBV19|.|.|TRBJ2-7
CASSTGTPTYEQYF
TGTGCCAGTAGTACCGGGACACCTACCTACGAGCAGTACTTC
>TRBV6-1|.|.|TRBJ1-2
CARSSGQNYGYTF
TGTGCAAGATCCAGTGGCCAGAACTATGGCTACACCTTC
>TRBV7-3|.|.|TRBJ2-7
CASTGGRGSPQPYEQYF
TGTGCCAGCACCGGGGGGCGGGGCTCTCCACAACCCTACGAGCAGTACTTC
>TRBV5-1|TRBD2|.|TRBJ2-3
CASSSSGGAKDTQYF
TGCGCCAGCAGCTCTAGCGGGGGGGCTAAAGATACGCAGTATTTT
>TRBV6-5|TRBD1|.|TRBJ2-1
CASSYRAGQGREQFF
TGTGCCAGCAGTTACCGCGCGGGACAGGGTCGCGAGCAGTTCTTC
>TRBV7-4|.|.|TRBJ2-5
CASSLGAGAYQYF
TGTGCCAGCAGCTTAGGGGCAGGGGCCTACCAGTACTTC
>TRBV6-4|.|.|TRBJ2-2
CASSGGDTGELFF
TGTGCCAGCAGTGGGGGGGACACCGGGGAGCTGTTTTTT
>TRBV5-4|.|.|TRBJ2-3
CASSPRARPTDTQYF
TGTGCCAGCAGCCCTCGCGCGCGGCCAACAGATACGCAGTATTTT
>TRBV27|.|.|TRBJ1-1
CASSFQGGTEAFF
TGTGCCAGCAGTTTCCAGGGAGGAACTGAAGCTTTCTTT
>TRBV9|TRBD1|.|TRBJ2-1
CASSPQGGQEYNEQFF
TGTGCCAGCAGCCCCCAGGGGGGACAGGAGTACAATGAGCAGTTCTTC
>TRBV9|TRBD1|.|TRBJ1-1
CASSARDRDLSNTEAFF
TGTGCCAGCAGCGCCCGGGACAGGGACCTTTCGAACACTGAAGCTTTCTTT
>TRBV9|.|.|TRBJ1-1
CASSAAGLMNTEAFF
TGTGCCAGCAGCGCCGCAGGGTTGATGAACACTGAAGCTTTCTTT
>TRBV29-1|.|.|TRBJ1-2
CSATKEGGTGGYTF
TGCAGCGCTACGAAGGAAGGTGGTACGGGTGGCTACACCTTC
>TRBV7-2|TRBD1|.|TRBJ1-5
CASSLLGQGNQPQHF
TGTGCCAGCAGCTTACTGGGACAGGGCAATCAGCCCCAGCATTTT
>TRBV7-9|.|few|TRBJ2-5
CASSSRQSQETQYF
TGTGCCAGCAGCTCCCGACAGAGCCAAGAGACCCAGTACTTC
>TRBV9|.|.|TRBJ2-3
CASSVDRTDTQYF
TGTGCCAGCAGCGTAGACAGGACAGATACGCAGTATTTT